This T cell receptor beta chain was sequenced for a study of lymphopenia after photon versus proton radiotherapy. Study findings and constraints: Authors raise, but do not show, better survival with proton therapy. Larger post-nadir TCR diversity loss correlated inversely with survival in deceased patients. After the lymphocyte nadir, photon-treated repertoires showed oligoclonal expansion, especially of CD8+ Temra cells.

This CDR3 has 11 amino acids. V was cut by 7 bases and J by 8 bases, with 14 bases left in between. Per germline, CDR1 SQVTM and CDR2 ANQGSEA. This table comes from immunoSEQ multiplex PCR, and its TCRdb copy is limited to in-frame clones, with some not included. The table includes some 170,000 clones, 70% to 90% detected once. Regarding this clone: What it binds is not known.

The sample was peripheral blood, taken from a patient treated with photon-based radiotherapy. The receptor was isolated from a man in his fifties or sixties with gastric cancer. The chain is built from TRBV29-1 and TRBJ1-2; tentative D call: TRBD1 (5 bases). The CDR3 region is CSDQQGSGYTF. CDR3 nucleotide sequence: TGCAGCGACCAGCAGGGCTCGGGCTACACCTTC.